The 30 T cell receptor beta chains below come from one sample, sequenced in a study of vaccination and CD4 T cells after COVID-19. The antigens these receptors bind are not known. The Oncomine TCR Beta short-read assay was applied to DNA of cultured CD4+ T cells. TCRdb itself ran the PCR reads through MiXCR, one entry per CDR3 protein. The sample carries tens of thousands of distinct CDR3 sequences, approximately 32% recorded once. Time point here: late sampling 161 to 241 days after vaccination in a few convalescent patients. Treatment meaning: approximately 11-day PBMC culture with coronavirus spike peptide pools or control peptides (ViraFEST assay). Sequences were derived from CD4+ T cells from blood, cultured in vitro, sampled about 7 months after SARS-CoV-2 vaccination. These receptors were collected from a human donor who had recovered from COVID-19.

This clonotype has only one observation. This rearrangement joins TRBV7-3 to TRBJ2-3; maybe TRBD2 (6 bases). CDR1 is SGHTA, CDR2 FQGTGA, per germline. The CDR3 has 15 residues. V lost 2 bases and J lost 4, with 13 bases in between. This CDR3 reads CASSLDGREADTQYF. The DNA for the CDR3 is TGTGCCAGCAGCTTAGACGGGAGAGAGGCAGATACGCAGTATTTT.

This clonotype was counted a few times. The chain uses TRBV7-2 and TRBJ2-7; TRBD2 matches 7 bases. Per germline, CDR1 SGHTA and CDR2 FQGNSA. The CDR3 has 19 residues. Losses at the gene ends were 5 bases for V and 3 bases for J; bases not matched to a gene: 22. DNA of the CDR3: TGTGCCAGCAGCGCACAACCCGGGGCCCTGGGCGGGGGACTCTACGAGCAGTACTTC. Translating gives CASSAQPGALGGGLYEQYF.

The DNA of the CDR3 is TGCAGTGCCCAGCCGGGACAGGGGCGGCAAGAGACCCAGTACTTC. Its protein product is CSAQPGQGRQETQYF. The genes are TRBV20-1 and TRBJ2-5, with 10 bases matching TRBD1. The CDR3 loop spans 15 amino acids. V was clipped by 6 bases and J by 2 bases; unmatched bases: 9. CDR1 DFQATT and CDR2 SNEGSKA come from the germline V gene (reference sequence).

This clonotype was recorded once. The chain carries TRBV7-2 and TRBJ1-1; 9 nucleotides match TRBD1. Germline V gives CDR1 SGHTA, CDR2 FQGNSA. This CDR3 has 16 residues. Germline trimming cut 5 bases from V and 0 bases from J; bases unmatched to any gene: 7. For the CDR3, the DNA is TGTGCCAGCAGCACACAGGGGGCCACCATGAACACTGAAGCTTTCTTT. Protein product: CASSTQGATMNTEAFF.

CDR3 nucleotide sequence: TGTGCCAGCAGCTGGACACAGGGTTACGAGCAGTACTTC. Translated: CASSWTQGYEQYF. The V call is TRBV11-2, the J call TRBJ2-7, with a tentative D call TRBD1 (6 bases). Per germline, CDR1 SGHAT and CDR2 FQNNGV. The ends were cut back, 4 bases at V and 4 bases at J, with 11 bases in the middle. The CDR3 covers 13 residues.

This clonotype was observed a few times. CDR3 nucleotides: TGTGCCAGCACCCCCCGATCAGCGGAGGGTTACAATGAGCAGTTCTTC. Translated: CASTPRSAEGYNEQFF. V is TRBV27 and J is TRBJ2-1, with D maybe TRBD2 (6 bases). Per germline, CDR1 MNHEY and CDR2 SMNVEV (reference sequence). The CDR3 totals 16 residues. The V gene lost 7 bases and the J gene lost 4 bases, with 20 bases spanning the gap.

V usage is TRBV6-2 or TRBV6-3 and J usage is TRBJ2-3; no reliable D call. The germline gives CDR1 MNHEY, CDR2 SVGEGT. The V end lost 7 bases, the J end lost 3 bases, and 14 bases lay between the germline ends. This CDR3 has 14 amino acids. For the CDR3, the DNA is TGTGCCAGCAACACTCCAATAACTACAGATACGCAGTATTTT. Translating it yields CASNTPITTDTQYF.

This clonotype was counted a few times. The J gene is TRBJ1-5, the V gene TRBV15, with a possible D match to TRBD1 (6 bases). Trimming took 3 bases from V and 0 from J, leaving 12 bases between them. The CDR3 has 16 amino acids. Germline V gives CDR1 LNHNV, CDR2 YYDKDF (reference sequence). For the CDR3, the DNA is TGTGCCACCAGCAGCCCTAACAGGGATAGCAATCAGCCCCAGCATTTT. Translated, it gives CATSSPNRDSNQPQHF.

In this sample, this clonotype turned up a few times. The J gene is TRBJ1-2, the V gene TRBV6-1, with D unclear. There are 11 residues in the CDR3. V lost 9 bases and J lost 4, with 9 bases in between. Germline V gene sequence: CDR1 MNHNS, CDR2 SASEGT. CDR3 residues: CASFSGYGYTF. CDR3 sequence (DNA): TGTGCCAGTTTTTCGGGCTATGGCTACACCTTC.

The V call is TRBV20-1, the J call TRBJ2-1; 11 nucleotides agree with TRBD2. Germline V lookup: CDR1 DFQATT, CDR2 SNEGSKA (reference sequence). The CDR3 extends over 15 amino acids. Trimming cost V 5 bases and J 2 bases; bases outside gene matches: 5. The CDR3 reads CSAPMTSGAYNEQFF. CDR3 sequence (DNA): TGCAGTGCTCCTATGACTAGCGGGGCCTACAATGAGCAGTTCTTC.

The genes are TRBV18 and TRBJ1-2; 9 nucleotides agree with TRBD1. Germline CDR1 is KGHSH and CDR2 is LQKENI. CDR3 length: 15 residues. The junction had 5 bases not matched to a gene; V was cut back by 3 bases and J by 3 bases. The CDR3 bases are TGTGCCAGCTCACCCGGGACAGGGTCAGACTATGGCTACACCTTC. It translates to CASSPGTGSDYGYTF.

The V gene is TRBV30, the J gene TRBJ2-5; 9 bases are a match to TRBD2. Germline V gives CDR1 GTSNPN, CDR2 SVGIG (reference sequence). J was trimmed by 5 bases and V by 1 base; bases with no gene match: 5. The CDR3 length is 14 residues. In DNA, the CDR3 is TGTGCCTGGAGTGGCCTAGCGGGGTTTGAGACCCAGTACTTC. It codes for CAWSGLAGFETQYF. Based on the CDR3 plus reference TRBV30 and TRBJ2-5, the full variable domain is SQTIHQWPATLVQPVGSPLSLECTVEGTSNPNLYWYRQAAGRGLQLLFYSVGIGQISSEVPQNLSASRPQDRQFILSSKKLLLSDSGFYLCAWSGLAGFETQYFGPGTRLLVL.

The chain has TRBV19 and TRBJ1-1; 7 bases are shared with TRBD1. Germline CDR1 LNHDA, CDR2 SQIVND (reference sequence). The V gene end was trimmed by 4 bases and the J gene end by 4 bases; junction bases not matched to a gene: 9. CDR3 length: 15 residues. The CDR3 DNA follows: TGTGCCAGTAGTAGGGCGGCCAGGGGGGTCACTGAAGCTTTCTTT. Amino acid sequence: CASSRAARGVTEAFF.

The rearrangement links TRBV7-8 to TRBJ2-5; D gene unclear. Per the germline V gene, CDR1 is SGHVS and CDR2 is FQNEAQ. The CDR3 is 12 amino acids. V shed 1 base and J shed 3 bases, with 3 bases lying between them. CDR3 amino acids: CASSLGKETQYF. The CDR3 DNA reads as TGTGCCAGCAGCTTAGGCAAAGAGACCCAGTACTTC.

This rearrangement joins TRBV20-1 to TRBJ2-4; 7 bases are a match to TRBD2. With 6 bases clipped from V and 8 bases from J, the junction kept 7 bases outside the gene matches. CDR3 length: 12 residues. Germline CDR1 and CDR2: DFQATT and SNEGSKA (reference sequence). CDR3 nucleotide sequence: TGCAGTGCAAAGAGCGGGGCTGACATTCAGTACTTC. It translates to CSAKSGADIQYF.

This clonotype turned up a few times. This CDR3 reads CASSTDSSLYEQYF. CDR3 coding DNA: TGTGCCAGCAGCACGGACTCGAGCCTCTACGAGCAGTACTTC. The chain is built from TRBV21-1 and TRBJ2-7; the D segment call TRBD2 is taken from the table without a DNA check. TRBV21-1 represents a pseudogene. This CDR3 has 14 amino acids.

This clonotype was seen only a few times. The CDR3, as DNA: TGTGCCAGCAGCTCCCGCGGCCCTAGTCTGAGCACAGATACGCAGTATTTT. Translated, it gives CASSSRGPSLSTDTQYF. The chain has TRBV7-9 and TRBJ2-3; D uncertain. Deletions cut 4 bases from V and 0 bases from J, with 17 bases between. CDR3 length equals 17 residues. The germline V gene encodes CDR1 SEHNR and CDR2 FQNEAQ (reference sequence). Full variable domain (missing parts from reference TRBV7-9 and TRBJ2-3): DTGVSQNPRHKITKRGQNVTFRCDPISEHNRLYWYRQTLGQGPEFLTYFQNEAQLEKSRLLSDRFSAERPKGSFSTLEIQRTEQGDSAMYLCASSSRGPSLSTDTQYFGPGTRLTVL.

The chain uses TRBV6-1 and TRBJ2-5; D is possibly TRBD1 (6 bases). Per germline, CDR1 MNHNS and CDR2 SASEGT. V was cut by 5 bases and J by 5 bases, with 15 bases left in between. This CDR3 is 14 amino acids long. The CDR3 nucleotides read TGTGCCAGCAGTCTAACTTTTACAGGGGAGACCCAGTACTTC. Its translation: CASSLTFTGETQYF.

This clonotype was seen a few times. The gene calls are TRBV6-5 and TRBJ1-5; D not resolved. V lost 4 bases, J lost 2 bases, and 12 bases lay in between. CDR1 and CDR2 from the germline V gene are MNHEY and SVGAGI. The length of the CDR3 is 15 residues. DNA for the CDR3: TGTGCCAGCAGTTGGACTTATGGGGGCAATCAGCCCCAGCATTTT. This codes for CASSWTYGGNQPQHF.

The chain couples TRBV7-9 to TRBJ2-7, with D tentatively TRBD1 (6 bases). CDR1 and CDR2 from the germline V gene are SEHNR and FQNEAQ (reference sequence). The CDR3 length is 13 residues. V lost 5 bases, J lost 4 bases, and 12 bases lay in between. CDR3 sequence reads: CASSHREEYEQYF. For the CDR3, the DNA is TGTGCCAGCAGCCACAGGGAAGAATACGAGCAGTACTTC.

V usage is TRBV20-1 and J usage is TRBJ1-6, with TRBD1 matching 7 bases. Trimming cost V 5 bases and J 7 bases; bases outside gene matches: 14. Germline V CDR1 and CDR2: DFQATT, SNEGSKA (reference sequence). CDR3 length equals 16 residues. The CDR3, as DNA: TGCAGTGCTCCAATAGGGGGCCATGGGGGGAATTCACCCCTCCACTTT. Residues: CSAPIGGHGGNSPLHF.

With respect to this clonotype: Germline and junction disagree at one end, which may indicate a read error. This chain uses TRBV5-4 with TRBJ2-5; 7 nucleotides agree with TRBD1. The CDR3 has 14 amino acids. CDR1 is SGHNT and CDR2 is YYREEE in the germline V gene (reference sequence). The CDR3 DNA is TGTGCCAGCAGGTTGGGGACAGCCCAAGAGACCCAGTACTTC. Protein sequence: CASRLGTAQETQYF.

This clonotype was observed many times. The chain uses TRBV7-6 and TRBJ2-5; the D gene could be TRBD1 or TRBD2 (5 bases each). The ends were cut back, 1 base at V and 2 bases at J, with 26 bases in the middle. There are 20 residues in the CDR3. Per the germline V gene, CDR1 is SGHVS and CDR2 is FNYEAQ. The CDR3 nucleotides are TGTGCCAGCAGCTTAGAGGGTCGCCCAGGGCCGAGGGGCCAACAAGAGACCCAGTACTTC. The encoded protein is CASSLEGRPGPRGQQETQYF.

This clonotype was counted between two and nine times. The junction departs from germline at one end; a sequencing error may be responsible. This sequence joins TRBV7-7 and TRBJ2-5, with 12 bases aligning to TRBD2. CDR3 length: 18 amino acids. The V gene's germline CDR1 is SSHAT and CDR2 FNYEAQ (reference sequence). As DNA, the CDR3 is TGTGCTAGCAGCTTAGACGGGGGACTAGCGGGCGCCCAAGAGACCCAGTACTTC. Its translation: CASSLDGGLAGAQETQYF.

The rearrangement joins TRBV20-1 to TRBJ1-5; 7 bases are shared with TRBD1. This CDR3 region has 14 residues. The germline V gene encodes CDR1 DFQATT and CDR2 SNEGSKA (reference sequence). Trimming took 6 bases from V and 2 from J; bases not matched to a gene: 7. CDR3 coding DNA: TGCAGTGCCGGGTGGCAGGGGGGCAATCAGCCCCAGCATTTT. Amino acids: CSAGWQGGNQPQHF.

The table lists this clonotype with a few counts. The chain couples TRBV20-1 to TRBJ2-3; D remains unclear. CDR3 length: 14 amino acids. Germline CDR1 and CDR2: DFQATT and SNEGSKA (reference sequence). The V and J ends lost 0 bases and 3 bases respectively, with 10 bases between them. CDR3 in DNA: TGCAGTGCTAGAGATAGTAGACTTACAGATACGCAGTATTTT. Protein: CSARDSRLTDTQYF.

The gene calls are TRBV20-1 and TRBJ2-5; the match to TRBD2 covers 7 bases. The CDR3 sequence is 14 residues long. The V gene's germline CDR1 is DFQATT and CDR2 SNEGSKA (reference sequence). Trimming at V came to 4 bases and at J to 3 bases, leaving 8 bases not matched to a gene. The DNA for the CDR3 is TGCAGTGCTACTACTTGGGAGGGAGAAGAGACCCAGTACTTC. Protein: CSATTWEGEETQYF.

The chain employs TRBV20-1 and TRBJ2-2; 8 nucleotides align to TRBD1. The CDR3 totals 15 residues. In germline, CDR1 is DFQATT, CDR2 SNEGSKA (reference sequence). J lost 7 bases, V lost 7 bases, and 14 bases had no gene match. DNA for the CDR3: TGCAGTGTATTCCCCAGGGGGCCTATTGACGGGGAGCTGTTTTTT. This translates into CSVFPRGPIDGELFF.

This clonotype was seen a few times. The chain uses TRBV10-3 and TRBJ1-1; 10 bases match TRBD1. V was pared by 3 bases and J by 6 bases, with 4 bases of the junction left unmatched. Germline assignment: CDR1 ENHRY and CDR2 SYGVKD. The CDR3 contains 14 residues. The CDR3 bases are TGTGCCATCAGTGATGACAGGGGGCTGGCTGAAGCTTTCTTT. Translated, it gives CAISDDRGLAEAFF.

This rearrangement joins TRBV20-1 to TRBJ2-5; a weak D match, TRBD2 (6 bases). The V end lost 2 bases, the J end lost 5 bases, and 21 bases lay between the germline ends. The CDR3 has 16 residues. Germline values: CDR1 DFQATT, CDR2 SNEGSKA (reference sequence). The DNA for the CDR3 is TGCAGTGCTAGAAGTCTAGCGCCGGAGGAAAGGGAGACCCAGTACTTC. It yields the protein CSARSLAPEERETQYF.